The entry below describes one T cell receptor beta chain. In germline, CDR1 is SGHVS, CDR2 FQNEAQ. The CDR3 extends over 13 amino acids. V dropped 3 bases and J dropped 7 bases, with 13 bases sitting between them. The source of the sample is a study of shared clonotypes between healthy human individuals. The overall study: A donor's plate count was three for CD4 naive and three for CD4 memory; CD8 naive had two and CD8 memory one.

Repertoires were generated with immunoSEQ multiplex PCR, while TCRdb's copy carries only in-frame clones and drops some. In the table there are roughly 2.2 million clones, just over 90% of which are singletons. Sequencing used naive CD4+ T cells from PBMCs. Subset indicated: CD45RA+ positively selected. The receptor was isolated from a man aged 18 to 30 in good health. Some clones in this sample may be carry-over from other donors' samples. The V call is TRBV7-8, the J call TRBJ2-7, with D perhaps given as TRBD1 or TRBD2 (5 bases each). CDR3 protein: CASSLGRLREQYF. The CDR3 DNA is TGTGCCAGCAGCTTGGGACGGCTAAGGGAGCAGTACTTC.